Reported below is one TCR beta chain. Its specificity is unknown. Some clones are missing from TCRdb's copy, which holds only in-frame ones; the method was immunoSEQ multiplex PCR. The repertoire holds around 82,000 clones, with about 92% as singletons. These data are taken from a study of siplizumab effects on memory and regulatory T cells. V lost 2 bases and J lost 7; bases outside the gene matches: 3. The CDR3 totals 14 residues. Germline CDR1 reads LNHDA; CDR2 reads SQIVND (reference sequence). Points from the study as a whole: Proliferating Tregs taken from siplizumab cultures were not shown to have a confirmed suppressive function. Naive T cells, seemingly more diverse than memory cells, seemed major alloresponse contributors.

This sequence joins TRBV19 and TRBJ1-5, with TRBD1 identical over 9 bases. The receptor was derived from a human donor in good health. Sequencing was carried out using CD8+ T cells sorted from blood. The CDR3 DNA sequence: TGTGCCAGTAGTATAATTACAGGGGGCCAGCCCCAGCATTTT. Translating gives CASSIITGGQPQHF.